This T cell receptor (beta chain) was obtained from a study of graft-versus-host responses after intestinal transplantation (dated by TCRdb to the early 2020s). Context from the whole study: The transplants that recipients received were multivisceral, liver-intestinal, or isolated intestinal. All recipients received anti-thymocyte globulin induction followed by maintenance tacrolimus and steroids for about three years. After intestinal transplantation, graft-versus-host and host-versus-graft alloreactive T cell clones in the graft, circulation and bone marrow were tracked using bulk TCR-beta CDR3 sequencing. To identify alloreactive clones, pre-transplant mixed lymphocyte reaction products were sequenced and then compared with unstimulated pre-transplant donor and recipient T cells. A cohort of 24 intestinal transplant recipients, including one retransplant, was enrolled, and a few patients lacking pretransplant specimens were excluded. A peak of at least 4% donor T cells among recipient peripheral blood mononuclear cells was the definition used for donor T cell macrochimerism. Instead of going to the commercial service, samples from a few later patients were sequenced in-house on an Illumina MiSeq and processed with MiXCR.

This sample's time point label indicates: cells obtained before transplantation from donor or recipient. CD3+CD4+ and CD3+CD8+ populations were FACS-sorted from unstimulated pre-transplant donor and recipient cells taken from spleen or lymph nodes. Libraries were made using the immunoSEQ multiplex PCR assay. For most patients, genomic DNA was isolated using the Qiagen DNeasy Blood and Tissue Kit and was shipped frozen to Adaptive Biotechnologies for TCR sequencing. For most patients, high-throughput TCR-beta CDR3 sequencing of genomic DNA was performed by Adaptive Biotechnologies. In the authors' own workflow: TCR sequencing data for around 20 patients were retrieved from Adaptive's ImmunoSEQ software; a few other patients were processed with MiXCR and VDJtools. To correct CD4 versus CD8 sorting errors, sequences present in both subsets at a frequency ratio below 5:1 were removed. CDR3 nucleotide sequences shared between donor and recipient were removed because their origin could not be assigned. To be classed as alloreactive, a clone needed at least 2-fold expansion over unstimulated cells and a minimum CFSE-low frequency of 0.002% (template counts) or 0.001% (read counts). Mappable clones were those detected in sequenced pre-transplant spleen, lymph node, or MLR CFSE-low populations of the donor or recipient. The cumulative frequency of alloreactive clones was calculated as a percentage of all sequences, weighted by copy number. TCRdb retrieved this table from immuneACCESS and kept in-frame rearrangements only. Not all clones are present; in checked studies, unresolved V genes account for under half, and no reason is known for the remainder. The V and J calls and clone size were taken over from that table, and D and trimming were inferred from the DNA. Here the sample has more than 65,000 clones; about 90% occur a single time. The biggest ten clones account for roughly 1.3% of the sample.

Details on this clone: Its antigen target is currently unknown. Per-base quality was not reported, and no clone a single base away is much larger than it.

Broad study findings and their caveats: In the allografts of patients with donor T cell macrochimerism, GvH to HvG T cell clonal ratios were high. GvH clones were detected in recipient bone marrow, and some of these GvH clones were observed earlier in ileal mucosa or blood, consistent with an intestinal mucosal origin. Conclusions were limited by the relatively low number and heterogeneity of intestinal transplant patients. Peak levels of circulating GvH clones were associated with declines in HvG clones early after transplant.

Spanning cysteine to phenylalanine, the CDR3 consists of 14 amino acids. CDR3 DNA only is kept here, 42 bases in frame from base 1. As encoded in the germline V gene, CDR1 is SGHTA while CDR2 is FQGNSA. The junction carries 14 bases between V and J, which are trimmed by 6 bases and 3 bases respectively. The clonotype was recovered from a human donor who received an intestinal transplant. Sequences were derived from unstimulated CD8+ T cells sorted from spleen or lymph node cells, sampled before intestinal transplant. The chain links TRBV7-2 with TRBJ1-2; possibly the D gene is TRBD1, per 5 matching bases. The nucleotide sequence reads as follows: TGTGCCAGCAGGGGTTCGGGGGTCCACTATGGCTACACCTTC. Translated, it gives CASRGSGVHYGYTF. Where the CDR3 stops, the reference TRBV7-2 and TRBJ1-2 genes take over; the full variable domain is GAGVSQSPSNKVTEKGKDVELRCDPISGHTALYWYRQSLGQGLEFLIYFQGNSAPDKSGLPSDRFSAERTGGSVSTLTIQRTQQEDSAVYLCASRGSGVHYGYTFGSGTRLTVV.